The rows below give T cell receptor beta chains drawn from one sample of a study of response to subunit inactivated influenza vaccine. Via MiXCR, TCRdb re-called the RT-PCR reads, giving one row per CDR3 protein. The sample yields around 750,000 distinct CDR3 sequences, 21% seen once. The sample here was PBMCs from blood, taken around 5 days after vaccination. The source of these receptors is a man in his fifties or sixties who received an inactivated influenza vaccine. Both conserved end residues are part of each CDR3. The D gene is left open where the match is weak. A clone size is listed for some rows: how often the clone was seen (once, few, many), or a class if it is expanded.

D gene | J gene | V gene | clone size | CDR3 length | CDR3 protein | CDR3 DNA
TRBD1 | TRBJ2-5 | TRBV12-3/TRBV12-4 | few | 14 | CASTIQGVQETQYF | TGTGCCAGCACCATACAGGGGGTTCAAGAGACCCAGTACTTC
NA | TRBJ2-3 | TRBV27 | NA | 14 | CASSLALGPDTQYF | TGTGCCAGCAGTTTGGCCCTAGGACCAGATACGCAGTATTTT
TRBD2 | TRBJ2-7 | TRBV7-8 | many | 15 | CASSLRTSGSYEQYF | TGTGCCAGCAGCTTAAGGACTAGCGGATCCTACGAGCAGTACTTC
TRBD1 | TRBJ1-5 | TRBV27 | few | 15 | CASTEHNRGRRPQHF | TGTGCCAGCACGGAACATAACAGGGGGCGAAGGCCCCAGCATTTT
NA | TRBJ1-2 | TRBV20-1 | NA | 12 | CSARDRAAGYTF | TGCAGTGCTAGAGACCGGGCCGCGGGCTACACCTTC
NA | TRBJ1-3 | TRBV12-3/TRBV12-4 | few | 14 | CATLEEAGGNTIYF | TGTGCCACCTTAGAAGAGGCGGGAGGAAACACCATATATTTT
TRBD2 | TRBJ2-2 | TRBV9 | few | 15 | CASSVSGRVTGELFF | TGTGCCAGCAGCGTTAGCGGGAGGGTCACCGGGGAGCTGTTTTTT
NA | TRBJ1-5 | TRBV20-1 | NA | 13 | CSSVQGSNQPQHF | TGCAGTTCGGTGCAGGGTAGCAATCAGCCCCAGCATTTT
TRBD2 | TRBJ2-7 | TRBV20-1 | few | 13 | CSAKLAGVWEQYF | TGCAGTGCAAAACTAGCGGGAGTTTGGGAGCAGTACTTC
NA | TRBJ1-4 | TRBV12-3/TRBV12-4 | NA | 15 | CASRIQQGGNEKLFF | TGTGCCAGCAGGATTCAACAGGGTGGTAATGAAAAACTGTTTTTT
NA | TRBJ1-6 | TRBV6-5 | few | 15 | CASSYSTGGGSPLHF | TGTGCCAGCAGTTACTCGACTGGGGGGGGTTCACCCCTCCACTTT
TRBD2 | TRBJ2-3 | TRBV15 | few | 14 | CATSRGLAGDTQYF | TGTGCCACCAGCAGAGGACTAGCGGGGGATACGCAGTATTTT
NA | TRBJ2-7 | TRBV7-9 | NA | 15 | CASSLYQGTAYEQYF | TGTGCCAGCAGCTTATATCAGGGGACGGCCTACGAGCAGTACTTC
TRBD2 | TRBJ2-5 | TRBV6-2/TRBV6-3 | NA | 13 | CASSNRLAETQYF | TGTGCCAGCAGTAATCGACTAGCAGAGACCCAGTACTTC
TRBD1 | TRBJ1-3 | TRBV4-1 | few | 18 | CASSLTSPGGFSGNTIYF | TGCGCCAGCAGCCTCACGTCCCCAGGGGGATTTTCTGGAAACACCATATATTTT
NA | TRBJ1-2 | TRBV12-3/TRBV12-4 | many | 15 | CASSFRAAANYGYTF | TGTGCCAGCAGTTTCAGGGCAGCAGCTAACTATGGCTACACCTTC
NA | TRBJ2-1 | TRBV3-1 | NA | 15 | CASSQAARRGGEQFF | TGTGCCAGCAGCCAAGCTGCCCGGAGAGGAGGTGAGCAGTTCTTC
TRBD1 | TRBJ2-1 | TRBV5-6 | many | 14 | CASSSDRLYNEQFF | TGTGCCAGCAGCTCGGACAGGCTCTACAATGAGCAGTTCTTC
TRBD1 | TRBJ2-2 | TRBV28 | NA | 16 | CASSLGTGLYTGELFF | TGTGCCAGCAGTTTAGGGACAGGGCTATACACCGGGGAGCTGTTTTTT
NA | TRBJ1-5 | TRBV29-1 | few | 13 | CSVKTQGPQPQHF | TGCAGCGTTAAAACCCAGGGGCCTCAGCCCCAGCATTTT
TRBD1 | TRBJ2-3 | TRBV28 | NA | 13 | CASRAPGGDTQYF | TGTGCCAGCAGAGCCCCAGGGGGAGATACGCAGTATTTT
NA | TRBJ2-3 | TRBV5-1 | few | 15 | CASSWDGFSTDTQYF | TGCGCCAGCAGCTGGGACGGATTCTCAACAGATACGCAGTATTTT
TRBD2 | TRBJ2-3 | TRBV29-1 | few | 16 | CSASGLTSGSTDTQYF | TGCAGCGCCTCGGGGCTGACTAGCGGGAGCACAGATACGCAGTATTTT
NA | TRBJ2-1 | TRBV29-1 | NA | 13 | CSVALWGADEQFF | TGCAGCGTTGCATTATGGGGGGCGGATGAGCAGTTCTTC
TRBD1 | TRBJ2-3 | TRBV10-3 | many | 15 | CAISKGQDLTDTQYF | TGTGCCATCAGCAAGGGACAGGACCTCACAGATACGCAGTATTTT
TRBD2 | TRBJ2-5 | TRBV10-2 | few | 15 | CASRKAGGYQETQYF | TGCGCCAGCAGAAAAGCGGGGGGGTACCAAGAGACCCAGTACTTC
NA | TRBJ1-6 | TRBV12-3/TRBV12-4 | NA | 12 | CASSLPSSPLHF | TGTGCCAGCAGTTTACCCAGTTCACCCCTCCACTTT
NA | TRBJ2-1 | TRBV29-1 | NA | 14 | CSVDDGSSYNEQFF | TGCAGCGTTGATGACGGGAGCTCCTACAATGAGCAGTTCTTC
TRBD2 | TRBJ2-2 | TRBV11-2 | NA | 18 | CASSKRLAGGPYTGELFF | TGTGCCAGCAGCAAAAGACTAGCGGGGGGGCCCTACACCGGGGAGCTGTTTTTT
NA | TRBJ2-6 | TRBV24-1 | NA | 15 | CATSDPTSGANVLTF | TGTGCCACCAGTGACCCGACCTCTGGGGCCAACGTCCTGACTTTC
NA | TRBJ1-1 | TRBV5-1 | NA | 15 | CASSLDQRNPIKAFF | TGCGCCAGCAGCTTGGATCAGCGCAACCCAATTAAGGCTTTCTTT
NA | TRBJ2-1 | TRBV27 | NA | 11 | CASRSLNEQFF | TGTGCCAGCAGAAGCCTCAATGAGCAGTTCTTC
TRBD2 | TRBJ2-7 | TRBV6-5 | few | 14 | CASNPGTRVYEQYF | TGTGCCAGCAACCCAGGGACTAGGGTCTACGAGCAGTACTTC
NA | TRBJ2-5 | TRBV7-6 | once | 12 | CASSPGSKTQYF | TGTGCCAGCAGCCCAGGGAGTAAGACCCAGTACTTC
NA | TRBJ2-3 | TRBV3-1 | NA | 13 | CASSNPGRWQKYF | TGTGCCAGCAGCAACCCCGGCAGGTGGCAAAAATATTTT
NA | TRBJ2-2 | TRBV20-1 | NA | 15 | CSAALMGGANGELYF | TGCAGTGCCGCCCTTATGGGGGGCGCAAACGGGGAGCTGTATTTT
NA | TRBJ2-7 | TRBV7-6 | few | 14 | CASSQDWGQYEQYF | TGTGCCAGCAGCCAAGACTGGGGGCAATACGAGCAGTACTTC
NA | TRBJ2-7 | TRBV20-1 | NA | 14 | CSASGPRGLYEQYF | TGCAGTGCTAGCGGACCAAGGGGTCTCTACGAGCAGTACTTC
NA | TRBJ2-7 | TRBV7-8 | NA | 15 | CASSLGRGRPYEQYF | TGTGCCAGCAGCTTAGGGCGGGGGCGTCCCTACGAGCAGTACTTC
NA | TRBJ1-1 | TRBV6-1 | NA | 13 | CASRTIGDTEAFF | TGTGCCAGCAGGACTATTGGGGACACTGAAGCTTTCTTT
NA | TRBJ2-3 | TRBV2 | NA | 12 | CASSEGENTQYF | TGTGCCAGCAGTGAAGGGGAGAATACGCAGTATTTT
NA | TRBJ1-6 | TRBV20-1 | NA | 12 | CSARQDRSPLHF | TGCAGTGCTAGACAGGATCGGTCACCCCTCCACTTT
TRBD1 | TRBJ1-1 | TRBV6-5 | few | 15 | CASSSGGQDNTEAFF | TGTGCCAGCAGTTCGGGGGGACAGGACAACACTGAAGCTTTCTTT
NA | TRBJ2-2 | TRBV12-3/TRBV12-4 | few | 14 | CASSLGEGSGELFF | TGTGCCAGCAGTTTGGGAGAGGGAAGCGGGGAGCTGTTTTTT
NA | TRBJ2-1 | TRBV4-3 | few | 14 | CASSQVSARNEQFF | TGCGCCAGCAGCCAAGTTTCAGCCCGGAATGAGCAGTTCTTC